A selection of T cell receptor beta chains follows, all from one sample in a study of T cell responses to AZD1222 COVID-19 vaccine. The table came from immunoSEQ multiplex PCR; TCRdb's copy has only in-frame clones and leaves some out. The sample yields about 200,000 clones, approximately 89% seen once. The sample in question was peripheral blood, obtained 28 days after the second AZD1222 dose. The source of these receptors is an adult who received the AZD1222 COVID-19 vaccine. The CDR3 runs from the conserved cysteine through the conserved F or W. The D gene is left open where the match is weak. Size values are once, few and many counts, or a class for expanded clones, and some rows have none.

CDR3nt: TGTGCCATCAGTGAGGGTCCAGGGAATTATGAGCAGTTCTTC
CDR3aa: CAISEGPGNYEQFF
d_gene: -
v_gene: TRBV10-3
abundance: -
j_gene: TRBJ2-1

CDR3nt: TGTGCCATCAGTGGGGGAATAGCGGGTACCTACGAGCAGTACTTC
CDR3aa: CAISGGIAGTYEQYF
d_gene: TRBD2
v_gene: TRBV10-3
abundance: -
j_gene: TRBJ2-7

CDR3nt: TGTGCCAGCACCGGGGACAGGGGAAATGAAAAACTGTTTTTT
CDR3aa: CASTGDRGNEKLFF
d_gene: TRBD1
v_gene: TRBV6-5
abundance: -
j_gene: TRBJ1-4

CDR3nt: TGTGCCAGCAGTTTATCAGGGACGGGGGTCGGTTATAATTCACCCCTCCACTTT
CDR3aa: CASSLSGTGVGYNSPLHF
d_gene: -
v_gene: TRBV27
abundance: once
j_gene: TRBJ1-6

CDR3nt: TGCAGTGCCCCCGGGGGGGAGCAGTACTTC
CDR3aa: CSAPGGEQYF
d_gene: TRBD2
v_gene: TRBV20-1
abundance: -
j_gene: TRBJ2-7

CDR3nt: TGCAGTGCTAGTCCCCTGGGCCTTGCGGGGGAGCTGTTTTTT
CDR3aa: CSASPLGLAGELFF
d_gene: -
v_gene: TRBV20-1
abundance: once
j_gene: TRBJ2-2

CDR3nt: TGTGCCACCAGCAGGGCGAGCGGGACGGATACGCAGTATTTT
CDR3aa: CATSRASGTDTQYF
d_gene: TRBD2
v_gene: TRBV15
abundance: -
j_gene: TRBJ2-3

CDR3nt: TGTGCCAGCAGAGAAAGACAGCGATACTATGGCTACACCTTC
CDR3aa: CASRERQRYYGYTF
d_gene: -
v_gene: TRBV28
abundance: -
j_gene: TRBJ1-2

CDR3nt: TGTGCCAGCAGCTTGAGCCGGGACAGGGGCTACGAGCAGTACTTC
CDR3aa: CASSLSRDRGYEQYF
d_gene: TRBD1
v_gene: TRBV5-4
abundance: -
j_gene: TRBJ2-7

CDR3nt: TGTGCCAGCAGCAATGGGGCAGGGAAGAATTCACCCCTCCACTTT
CDR3aa: CASSNGAGKNSPLHF
d_gene: -
v_gene: TRBV21-1
abundance: -
j_gene: TRBJ1-6

CDR3nt: TGTGCCTGGCAACGACTAGCGGGGACCACAGATACGCAGTATTTT
CDR3aa: CAWQRLAGTTDTQYF
d_gene: TRBD2
v_gene: TRBV30
abundance: -
j_gene: TRBJ2-3

CDR3nt: TGTGCCAGCAGCTTAACGGAGAAGAGCTACAATGAGCAGTTCTTC
CDR3aa: CASSLTEKSYNEQFF
d_gene: -
v_gene: TRBV7-3
abundance: -
j_gene: TRBJ2-1

CDR3nt: TGTGCCAGCAGCTTAGGGTATGGACAACGGCTTACTGAAGCTTTCTTT
CDR3aa: CASSLGYGQRLTEAFF
d_gene: -
v_gene: TRBV7-9
abundance: -
j_gene: TRBJ1-1

CDR3nt: TGTGCCTGGGACGACGGTTTCTTT
CDR3aa: CAWDDGFF
d_gene: -
v_gene: TRBV30
abundance: -
j_gene: TRBJ1-1

CDR3nt: TGTGCCAGCAGTCTCGGACAGGGCTATGAAGCTTTCTTT
CDR3aa: CASSLGQGYEAFF
d_gene: TRBD1
v_gene: TRBV28
abundance: -
j_gene: TRBJ1-1

CDR3nt: TGTGCCAGCAGCCCCCGGACACGTGGGAACACCGGGGAGCTGTTTTTT
CDR3aa: CASSPRTRGNTGELFF
d_gene: -
v_gene: TRBV7-9
abundance: -
j_gene: TRBJ2-2

CDR3nt: TGTGCCAGCAGCCCCCGGGCAGCAGAGACCCAGTACTTC
CDR3aa: CASSPRAAETQYF
d_gene: -
v_gene: TRBV5-5
abundance: -
j_gene: TRBJ2-5

CDR3nt: TGTGCCAGCAGCCCAAAGCCCGGGAGGGTTATAAATGAGCAGTTCTTC
CDR3aa: CASSPKPGRVINEQFF
d_gene: TRBD2
v_gene: TRBV27
abundance: -
j_gene: TRBJ2-1

CDR3nt: TGTGCCAGCAGATTCGGGGGGGCGAACTATGGCTACACCTTC
CDR3aa: CASRFGGANYGYTF
d_gene: -
v_gene: TRBV28
abundance: -
j_gene: TRBJ1-2

CDR3nt: TGTGCCAGCAGTTTCGGCTGGGGCAGGGCCTCCTACGAGCAGTACTTC
CDR3aa: CASSFGWGRASYEQYF
d_gene: -
v_gene: TRBV6-2/TRBV6-3
abundance: few
j_gene: TRBJ2-7

CDR3nt: TGTGCCAGCAGCTTCCGGCCGGGACAGGGTAGCGAGCAGTACTTC
CDR3aa: CASSFRPGQGSEQYF
d_gene: TRBD1
v_gene: TRBV11-2
abundance: -
j_gene: TRBJ2-7

CDR3nt: TGTGCCAGCACCGTCCCCCCGGGGTCCGGCTACACCTTC
CDR3aa: CASTVPPGSGYTF
d_gene: -
v_gene: TRBV5-8
abundance: -
j_gene: TRBJ1-2

CDR3nt: TGTGCCAGCAGCTTAAGCTGGAGCTCCTACAATGAGCAGTTCTTC
CDR3aa: CASSLSWSSYNEQFF
d_gene: -
v_gene: TRBV7-3
abundance: -
j_gene: TRBJ2-1

CDR3nt: TGTGCCAGCACCTCCCTGGGGCCTGAAGCTTTCTTT
CDR3aa: CASTSLGPEAFF
d_gene: -
v_gene: TRBV9
abundance: -
j_gene: TRBJ1-1

CDR3nt: TGTGCCAGTCGTGGACTCGGGGCGGCGGCATACAATGAGCAGTTCTTC
CDR3aa: CASRGLGAAAYNEQFF
d_gene: -
v_gene: TRBV19
abundance: -
j_gene: TRBJ2-1

CDR3nt: TGTGCCACCAGCAGAGAGGTCTACAGTCCACGTAATACGCAGTATTTT
CDR3aa: CATSREVYSPRNTQYF
d_gene: -
v_gene: TRBV15
abundance: -
j_gene: TRBJ2-3

CDR3nt: TGTGCCAGCAGCCCGATAGCGGGGAGACCTTACAATGAGCAGTTCTTC
CDR3aa: CASSPIAGRPYNEQFF
d_gene: TRBD2
v_gene: TRBV7-8
abundance: -
j_gene: TRBJ2-1

CDR3nt: TGTGCCAGCAGCCAAGCAGTTCTCTCCTACGAGCAGTACTTC
CDR3aa: CASSQAVLSYEQYF
d_gene: -
v_gene: TRBV3-1/TRBV3-2
abundance: -
j_gene: TRBJ2-7

CDR3nt: TGTGCCAGCAGCTTAGATCAGTGGAGCCTTTACTCTGGGGCCAACGTCCTGACTTTC
CDR3aa: CASSLDQWSLYSGANVLTF
d_gene: -
v_gene: TRBV11-2
abundance: -
j_gene: TRBJ2-6

CDR3nt: TGTGCCAGCAGCGTAGAGAGGGACGGTAATTCACCCCTCCACTTT
CDR3aa: CASSVERDGNSPLHF
d_gene: -
v_gene: TRBV9
abundance: -
j_gene: TRBJ1-6